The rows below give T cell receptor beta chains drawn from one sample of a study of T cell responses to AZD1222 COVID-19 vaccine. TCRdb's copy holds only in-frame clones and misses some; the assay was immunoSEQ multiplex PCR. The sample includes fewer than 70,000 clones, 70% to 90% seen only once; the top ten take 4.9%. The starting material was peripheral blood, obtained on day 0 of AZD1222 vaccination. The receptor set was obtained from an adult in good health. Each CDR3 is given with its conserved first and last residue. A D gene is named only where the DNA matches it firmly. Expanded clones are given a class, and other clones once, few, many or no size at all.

cdr3_aa: CASSFDRGSNQPQHF
cdr3_nt: TGTGCCAGCAGTTTCGACAGGGGGAGCAATCAGCCCCAGCATTTT
j_call: TRBJ1-5
d_call: TRBD1
clone_size: .
v_call: TRBV27
cdr3_length: 15

cdr3_aa: CASSLNSPLHF
cdr3_nt: TGTGCCAGCAGCTTAAACTCACCCCTCCACTTT
j_call: TRBJ1-6
d_call: .
clone_size: once
v_call: TRBV7-9
cdr3_length: 11

cdr3_aa: CASRMGNTIYF
cdr3_nt: TGTGCCAGCAGAATGGGAAACACCATATATTTT
j_call: TRBJ1-3
d_call: .
clone_size: few
v_call: TRBV6-5
cdr3_length: 11

cdr3_aa: CASSSREGPGAFF
cdr3_nt: TGTGCCAGCAGTTCCCGCGAAGGCCCGGGAGCTTTCTTT
j_call: TRBJ1-1
d_call: .
clone_size: .
v_call: TRBV12-3/TRBV12-4
cdr3_length: 13

cdr3_aa: CASEIARERNEKLFF
cdr3_nt: TGTGCCAGCGAGATAGCAAGGGAAAGAAATGAAAAACTGTTTTTT
j_call: TRBJ1-4
d_call: .
clone_size: .
v_call: TRBV2
cdr3_length: 15

cdr3_aa: CATSDPRNTGELFF
cdr3_nt: TGTGCCACCAGTGATCCCCGGAACACCGGGGAGCTGTTTTTT
j_call: TRBJ2-2
d_call: .
clone_size: few
v_call: TRBV24-1
cdr3_length: 14

cdr3_aa: CASSLDRQGASSYNSPLHF
cdr3_nt: TGTGCCAGCAGTTTAGATCGGCAGGGGGCTTCCTCCTATAATTCACCCCTCCACTTT
j_call: TRBJ1-6
d_call: TRBD1
clone_size: .
v_call: TRBV27
cdr3_length: 19

cdr3_aa: CATPAPPNSGANVLTF
cdr3_nt: TGTGCCACCCCTGCGCCCCCTAACTCTGGGGCCAACGTCCTGACTTTC
j_call: TRBJ2-6
d_call: .
clone_size: .
v_call: TRBV10-3
cdr3_length: 16

cdr3_aa: CASSLAASETQYF
cdr3_nt: TGTGCCAGCAGCTTAGCTGCGAGTGAGACCCAGTACTTC
j_call: TRBJ2-5
d_call: .
clone_size: once
v_call: TRBV7-2
cdr3_length: 13

cdr3_aa: CASGSRGPRTNEQFF
cdr3_nt: TGTGCCAGCGGAAGCCGGGGCCCGCGGACCAATGAGCAGTTCTTC
j_call: TRBJ2-1
d_call: .
clone_size: .
v_call: TRBV2
cdr3_length: 15

cdr3_aa: CASSAFDSATNEKLFF
cdr3_nt: TGTGCCAGCAGCGCTTTTGACTCTGCAACTAATGAAAAACTGTTTTTT
j_call: TRBJ1-4
d_call: .
clone_size: .
v_call: TRBV9
cdr3_length: 16

cdr3_aa: CASSLGAGGRTDTQYF
cdr3_nt: TGTGCCAGCAGCTTGGGTGCGGGGGGACGCACAGATACGCAGTATTTT
j_call: TRBJ2-3
d_call: TRBD2
clone_size: .
v_call: TRBV5-5
cdr3_length: 16

cdr3_aa: CASSPPGKVNTEAFF
cdr3_nt: TGTGCCAGCTCACCACCGGGTAAAGTGAACACTGAAGCTTTCTTT
j_call: TRBJ1-1
d_call: .
clone_size: .
v_call: TRBV18
cdr3_length: 15

cdr3_aa: CASRTGKNQPQHF
cdr3_nt: TGTGCCAGCAGGACCGGGAAGAATCAGCCCCAGCATTTT
j_call: TRBJ1-5
d_call: .
clone_size: .
v_call: TRBV6-5
cdr3_length: 13

cdr3_aa: CAIRGQGNSPLHF
cdr3_nt: TGTGCCATCAGGGGACAGGGGAATTCACCCCTCCACTTT
j_call: TRBJ1-6
d_call: TRBD1
clone_size: once
v_call: TRBV10-3
cdr3_length: 13

cdr3_aa: CASSYSRGLKETQYF
cdr3_nt: TGTGCCAGCAGTTACTCTAGGGGGCTGAAAGAGACCCAGTACTTC
j_call: TRBJ2-5
d_call: TRBD1
clone_size: .
v_call: TRBV6-5
cdr3_length: 15

cdr3_aa: CASSHPFLSYEQYF
cdr3_nt: TGTGCCAGCAGCCATCCGTTCCTCTCCTACGAGCAGTACTTC
j_call: TRBJ2-7
d_call: .
clone_size: once
v_call: TRBV7-9
cdr3_length: 14

cdr3_aa: CASSHHHRGSEDNEQFF
cdr3_nt: TGCGCCAGCAGCCACCACCACAGGGGCTCAGAGGACAATGAGCAGTTCTTC
j_call: TRBJ2-1
d_call: TRBD1
clone_size: .
v_call: TRBV4-1
cdr3_length: 17

cdr3_aa: CASSLGRQAVGYTF
cdr3_nt: TGTGCCAGCAGCCTGGGACGGCAAGCTGTGGGCTACACCTTC
j_call: TRBJ1-2
d_call: .
clone_size: .
v_call: TRBV13
cdr3_length: 14

cdr3_aa: CASRSWTGSSTEAFF
cdr3_nt: TGTGCCAGCAGATCCTGGACGGGATCGAGCACTGAAGCTTTCTTT
j_call: TRBJ1-1
d_call: .
clone_size: .
v_call: TRBV7-9
cdr3_length: 15

cdr3_aa: CASSYSGGASEEQYF
cdr3_nt: TGCGCCAGCAGCTACTCAGGGGGCGCGTCGGAAGAGCAGTACTTC
j_call: TRBJ2-7
d_call: TRBD1
clone_size: .
v_call: TRBV5-1
cdr3_length: 15

cdr3_aa: CASRLAGQGDGYTF
cdr3_nt: TGTGCCAGCAGACTGGCGGGACAGGGCGATGGCTACACCTTC
j_call: TRBJ1-2
d_call: TRBD1
clone_size: .
v_call: TRBV6-5
cdr3_length: 14

cdr3_aa: CSVEDAGAGNTEAFF
cdr3_nt: TGCAGCGTTGAAGATGCGGGGGCCGGGAACACTGAAGCTTTCTTT
j_call: TRBJ1-1
d_call: .
clone_size: once
v_call: TRBV29-1
cdr3_length: 15

cdr3_aa: CASTPPGGGTDTQYF
cdr3_nt: TGTGCCAGCACCCCACCGGGGGGGGGCACAGATACGCAGTATTTT
j_call: TRBJ2-3
d_call: TRBD2
clone_size: .
v_call: TRBV6-5
cdr3_length: 15

cdr3_aa: CASSFSRGHSGNTIYF
cdr3_nt: TGTGCCAGCAGCTTTAGTCGGGGGCACTCTGGAAACACCATATATTTT
j_call: TRBJ1-3
d_call: .
clone_size: .
v_call: TRBV7-2
cdr3_length: 16

cdr3_aa: CAWSVLGAYEQYF
cdr3_nt: TGTGCCTGGAGTGTACTAGGAGCCTACGAGCAGTACTTC
j_call: TRBJ2-7
d_call: .
clone_size: .
v_call: TRBV30
cdr3_length: 13

cdr3_aa: CASSKQGTGREKLFF
cdr3_nt: TGTGCCAGCAGCAAACAGGGTACAGGGCGGGAAAAACTGTTTTTT
j_call: TRBJ1-4
d_call: .
clone_size: .
v_call: TRBV7-2
cdr3_length: 15

cdr3_aa: CASSPGVATMNQPQHF
cdr3_nt: TGTGCCAGCAGCCCAGGGGTGGCTACAATGAATCAGCCCCAGCATTTT
j_call: TRBJ1-5
d_call: .
clone_size: .
v_call: TRBV7-8
cdr3_length: 16

cdr3_aa: CASSSGGPKDTQYF
cdr3_nt: TGTGCCAGCAGCTCCGGGGGGCCCAAAGATACGCAGTATTTT
j_call: TRBJ2-3
d_call: .
clone_size: .
v_call: TRBV7-9
cdr3_length: 14

cdr3_aa: CASSAGLAGGNNEQFF
cdr3_nt: TGCGCCAGCAGTGCGGGACTAGCGGGGGGGAACAATGAGCAGTTCTTC
j_call: TRBJ2-1
d_call: TRBD2
clone_size: .
v_call: TRBV10-1
cdr3_length: 16

cdr3_aa: CASSSKGAGSKNIQYF
cdr3_nt: TGTGCCAGCAGTTCCAAGGGGGCAGGCTCCAAAAACATTCAGTACTTC
j_call: TRBJ2-4
d_call: TRBD1
clone_size: .
v_call: TRBV27
cdr3_length: 16

cdr3_aa: CATRSVGGETQYF
cdr3_nt: TGTGCTACAAGGAGCGTTGGCGGTGAGACCCAGTACTTC
j_call: TRBJ2-5
d_call: .
clone_size: .
v_call: TRBV19
cdr3_length: 13

cdr3_aa: CATSDRTGDEQFF
cdr3_nt: TGTGCCACCAGTGACCGGACCGGCGATGAGCAGTTCTTC
j_call: TRBJ2-1
d_call: .
clone_size: .
v_call: TRBV24-1
cdr3_length: 13

cdr3_aa: CASSYGTSGGTRKFF
cdr3_nt: TGTGCCAGCAGCTACGGGACTAGCGGGGGGACCCGGAAGTTCTTC
j_call: TRBJ2-1
d_call: TRBD2
clone_size: .
v_call: TRBV3-1/TRBV3-2
cdr3_length: 15

cdr3_aa: CASSGNMNTEAFF
cdr3_nt: TGTGCCAGCAGCGGCAACATGAACACTGAAGCTTTCTTT
j_call: TRBJ1-1
d_call: .
clone_size: .
v_call: TRBV12-1
cdr3_length: 13